Listed here are 22 T cell receptor beta chains from one sample, sequenced in a study of CD8+ T cells in alopecia areata. Sequencing relied on a cDNA template that was reverse transcribed from extracted RNA. Data came from immunoSEQ multiplex PCR; TCRdb stores just in-frame clones and leaves some out. This table has about 200,000 clones, roughly 56% appearing once. Material: CD8+ T cells sorted from blood. Every receptor here comes from a human donor in good health.

The chain recombines TRBV7-9 with TRBJ2-4, with D perhaps TRBD1 (5 bases). The CDR3 loop spans 17 amino acids. Germline lookup yields CDR1 SEHNR and CDR2 FQNEAQ (reference sequence). Trimming took 5 bases from V and 3 from J, leaving 20 bases between them. The CDR3 coding sequence is TGTGCCAGCAGCCTACAAGGGGCAGGGTATGTCAAAAACATTCAGTACTTC. It codes for CASSLQGAGYVKNIQYF.

This sequence joins TRBV10-3 and TRBJ2-4; 8 bases match TRBD1. Germline CDR1 ENHRY, CDR2 SYGVKD. This CDR3 has 16 amino acids. V trimming: 6 bases; J trimming: 2 bases; junction bases outside the gene matches: 9. The DNA for the CDR3 is TGTGCCATCAGCGAACGACAGGGGAGTTCCAAAAACATTCAGTACTTC. This sequence encodes CAISERQGSSKNIQYF.

This clone appeared many times. The chain carries TRBV7-9 and TRBJ2-5; 8 positions agree with TRBD1. This CDR3 is built from 17 residues. The V segment lost 5 bases and the J segment 4 bases; nucleotides outside the gene matches: 15. The germline V gene has CDR1 SEHNR and CDR2 FQNEAQ (reference sequence). CDR3 DNA sequence: TGTGCCAGCAGCCCCCGCCCGGACAGGGTGAATGGAGAGACCCAGTACTTC. It specifies CASSPRPDRVNGETQYF.

The V call is TRBV7-2, the J call TRBJ2-5, with TRBD1 as a possible D gene (5 bases). The CDR3 covers 15 residues. In germline, CDR1 is SGHTA, CDR2 FQGNSA. V lost 2 bases to trimming and J lost 3 bases, with 13 bases between them. CDR3 DNA sequence: TGTGCCAGCAGCTTATTGGCAGGGTGGGAAGAGACCCAGTACTTC. Protein sequence: CASSLLAGWEETQYF.

This clone has more than one count but fewer than ten. The J gene is TRBJ2-1, the V gene TRBV29-1, with 8 bases aligning to TRBD2. The germline gives CDR1 SQVTM, CDR2 ANQGSEA. After removal of 7 bases from V and 7 bases from J, the junction contained 9 bases not matched to a gene. CDR3 length: 13 residues. The CDR3 reads CSAEGLVSNEQFF. The CDR3 coding sequence is TGCAGCGCCGAGGGACTAGTATCGAATGAGCAGTTCTTC.

The V gene is TRBV11-2, the J gene TRBJ2-1; 11 nucleotides agree with TRBD2. CDR1 is SGHAT, CDR2 FQNNGV, per germline. V trimming: 10 bases; J trimming: 7 bases; junction bases outside the gene matches: 6. This CDR3 is built from 13 residues. The CDR3 nucleotides read TGTGCCACCATAGCGGGGGGGCAGAATGAGCAGTTCTTC. Translation: CATIAGGQNEQFF.

This clone has more than one count but fewer than ten. V gene TRBV19 combines with J gene TRBJ1-2; D remains ambiguous. The germline CDR1 and CDR2 sequences are LNHDA and SQIVND (reference sequence). CDR3 length equals 11 residues. The V end lost 8 bases, the J end lost 10 bases, and 14 bases lay between the germline ends. CDR3 loop: CASQYPGDYTF. The CDR3 coding sequence is TGTGCCAGTCAGTATCCGGGAGACTACACCTTC.

V gene TRBV7-6 combines with J gene TRBJ2-5; either TRBD1 or TRBD2 may fit D (6 bases each). V gave up 5 bases and J gave up 5 bases, with 18 bases separating them. Germline V gene lookup returns CDR1 SGHVS and CDR2 FNYEAQ. The CDR3 sequence is 15 residues long. The CDR3: CASSPTEGGRETQYF. The CDR3, as DNA: TGTGCCAGCAGCCCTACCGAGGGGGGACGGGAGACCCAGTACTTC.

This rearrangement joins TRBV29-1 to TRBJ2-6; 12 nucleotides line up with TRBD2. The CDR3 sequence is 17 residues long. V gave up 4 bases and J gave up 0 bases; unmatched junction bases: 4. In germline, CDR1 is SQVTM, CDR2 ANQGSEA. CDR3 sequence reads: CSVVTSGGDSGANVLTF. Here the CDR3 DNA reads TGCAGCGTTGTGACTAGCGGGGGCGACTCTGGGGCCAACGTCCTGACTTTC.

This clone was seen just once. J is TRBJ1-5 and V is TRBV7-2, with TRBD1 as a possible D gene (6 bases). Trimming left V 5 bases short and J 0 bases short, with 11 bases between. Germline lookup yields CDR1 SGHTA and CDR2 FQGNSA. CDR3 size: 15 residues. As DNA, the CDR3 is TGTGCCAGCAGCCAGAACAGGGATAGCAATCAGCCCCAGCATTTT. It is translated as CASSQNRDSNQPQHF.

This rearrangement joins TRBV27 to TRBJ1-5; 7 bases fit TRBD1. CDR1 and CDR2 (germline): MNHEY, SMNVEV (reference sequence). The CDR3 length is 15 residues. The J segment lost 2 bases and the V segment lost 3 bases, leaving 4 bases of the junction unmatched. CDR3 DNA: TGTGCCAGCAGTTTTACAGGGGAGGGCAATCAGCCCCAGCATTTT. Protein: CASSFTGEGNQPQHF.

This sequence joins TRBV25-1 and TRBJ1-2; D is uncertain. Deletions cut 1 base from V and 7 bases from J, with 4 bases between. The CDR3 is 11 residues long. CDR1 is MGHDK and CDR2 is SYGVNS in the germline V gene. In DNA form, the CDR3 reads TGTGCCAGCAGTGAATTTGGTGGCTACACCTTC. The encoded protein is CASSEFGGYTF.

This clone was counted a few times. The chain carries TRBV5-1 and TRBJ2-3; D unclear. Trimming cost V 2 bases and J 1 base, with 2 bases left between them. The CDR3 has 12 residues. Germline assignment: CDR1 SGHRS and CDR2 YFSETQ. The CDR3 loop is CASSFGTDTQYF. DNA for the CDR3: TGCGCCAGCAGCTTCGGCACAGATACGCAGTATTTT.

The V and J genes are TRBV30 and TRBJ2-1, with a possible D match to TRBD1 (5 bases). V shed 1 base and J shed 7 bases, with 5 bases lying between them. This CDR3 is 11 amino acids long. The germline CDR1 and CDR2 sequences are GTSNPN and SVGIG (reference sequence). The CDR3 loop is CAWSEGNEQFF. In DNA form, the CDR3 reads TGTGCCTGGAGTGAGGGGAATGAGCAGTTCTTC.

Only a few counts were recorded for this clone. The chain is built from TRBV6-5 and TRBJ1-1; TRBD1 matches 9 bases. V shed 5 bases and J 4 bases; nucleotides not matched to a gene: 5. The germline V gene encodes CDR1 MNHEY and CDR2 SVGAGI. The CDR3 extends over 14 amino acids. CDR3 nucleotides: TGTGCCAGCAGTACCGGACAGGGGCGCACTGAAGCTTTCTTT. Protein product: CASSTGQGRTEAFF.

The CDR3 protein is CATSRVGTGEETQYF. In nucleotides, the CDR3 is TGTGCCACCAGCAGAGTCGGGACCGGAGAAGAGACCCAGTACTTC. The chain joins TRBV15 to TRBJ2-5; either TRBD1 or TRBD2 may supply D (5 bases each). The CDR3 has 15 amino acids. Trimming shortened V by 1 base and J by 3 bases, and 12 bases separated the two germline ends. CDR1 LNHNV and CDR2 YYDKDF come from the germline V gene (reference sequence).

This chain connects TRBV29-1 to TRBJ1-1; TRBD1 is a possible D gene (5 bases). The CDR3 totals 15 residues. The V gene lost 6 bases and the J gene lost 0 bases, with 17 bases spanning the gap. The germline CDR1 and CDR2 sequences are SQVTM and ANQGSEA. This CDR3 reads CSVQGPGTVNTEAFF. DNA for the CDR3: TGCAGCGTCCAAGGTCCCGGGACGGTGAACACTGAAGCTTTCTTT.

In nucleotides, the CDR3 is TGTGCCAGCACCCCGGACAATTACTATGGCTACACCTTC. It is translated as CASTPDNYYGYTF. The chain uses TRBV11-2 and TRBJ1-2; possible D gene TRBD1, 5 bases. The V and J ends lost 7 bases and 3 bases respectively, with 12 bases between them. CDR3 length equals 13 residues. Germline CDR1 SGHAT, CDR2 FQNNGV.

This clone showed up just once. The chain couples TRBV7-9 to TRBJ2-6; D remains ambiguous. V was cut by 2 bases and J by 0 bases, with 17 bases left in between. Germline V gene data show CDR1 as SEHNR and CDR2 as FQNEAQ (reference sequence). CDR3 length: 19 residues. CDR3 sequence: CASSLNPSPISSGANVLTF. In DNA form, the CDR3 reads TGTGCCAGCAGCTTAAACCCGTCCCCGATTTCCTCTGGGGCCAACGTCCTGACTTTC.

The chain employs TRBV30 and TRBJ2-7; D unresolved. This CDR3 is built from 12 residues. Trimming removed 0 bases at V and 4 bases at J, with 7 bases between. Germline V gene lookup returns CDR1 GTSNPN and CDR2 SVGIG (reference sequence). The chain's CDR3 is CAWSVARYEQYF. The CDR3 DNA reads as TGTGCCTGGAGTGTAGCCCGTTACGAGCAGTACTTC.

The chain carries TRBV27 and TRBJ1-1, with 7 bases lining up with TRBD1. Germline lookup yields CDR1 MNHEY and CDR2 SMNVEV (reference sequence). Losses at the gene ends were 6 bases for V and 1 base for J; bases not matched to a gene: 5. The CDR3 extends over 14 amino acids. The CDR3 nucleotides read TGTGCCAGCAGAGACAGGGATGGGAACACTGAAGCTTTCTTT. This codes for CASRDRDGNTEAFF.

This clone has only a few counts. The CDR3 nucleotides read TGCGCCAGCAGCCAAGCTGGCGTCAGCAAGCTCTACGAGCAGTACTTC. Its translation is CASSQAGVSKLYEQYF. The chain recombines TRBV4-1 with TRBJ2-7; D gene ambiguous. The V end lost 1 base, the J end lost 3 bases, and 16 bases lay between the germline ends. Germline CDR1 and CDR2: MGHRA and YSYEKL. This CDR3 comprises 16 residues.